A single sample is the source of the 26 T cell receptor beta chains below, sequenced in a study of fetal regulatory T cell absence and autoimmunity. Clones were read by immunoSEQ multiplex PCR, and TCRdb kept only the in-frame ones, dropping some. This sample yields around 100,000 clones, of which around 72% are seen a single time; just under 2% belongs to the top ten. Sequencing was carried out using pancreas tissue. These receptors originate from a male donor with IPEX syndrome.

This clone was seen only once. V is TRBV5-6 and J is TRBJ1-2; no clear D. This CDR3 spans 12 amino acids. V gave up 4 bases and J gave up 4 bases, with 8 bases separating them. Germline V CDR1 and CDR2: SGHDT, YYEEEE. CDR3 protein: CASSLKAYGYTF. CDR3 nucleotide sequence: TGTGCCAGCAGCCTGAAGGCCTATGGCTACACCTTC.

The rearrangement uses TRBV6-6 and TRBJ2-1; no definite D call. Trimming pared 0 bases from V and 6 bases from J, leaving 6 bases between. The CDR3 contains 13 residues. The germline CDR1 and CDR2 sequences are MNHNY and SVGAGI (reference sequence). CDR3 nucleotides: TGTGCCAGCAGTTACTCCCCCAGCAATGAGCAGTTCTTC. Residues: CASSYSPSNEQFF.

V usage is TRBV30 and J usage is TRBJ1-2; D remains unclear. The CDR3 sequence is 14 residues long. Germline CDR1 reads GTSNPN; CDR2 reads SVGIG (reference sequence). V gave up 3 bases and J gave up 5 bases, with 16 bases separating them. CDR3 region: CAWRSPGGKYGYTF. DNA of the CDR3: TGTGCCTGGAGGAGCCCAGGAGGAAAATATGGCTACACCTTC.

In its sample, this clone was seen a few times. For the CDR3, the DNA is TGTGCCAGCAGTTTAAAGGGGCCTCTCTACAATGAGCAGTTCTTC. Protein product: CASSLKGPLYNEQFF. The chain joins TRBV27 to TRBJ2-1; tentatively, D is TRBD1 (5 bases). Trimming shortened V by 2 bases and J by 3 bases, and 11 bases separated the two germline ends. This CDR3 has 15 residues. CDR1 is MNHEY, CDR2 SMNVEV, per germline (reference sequence).

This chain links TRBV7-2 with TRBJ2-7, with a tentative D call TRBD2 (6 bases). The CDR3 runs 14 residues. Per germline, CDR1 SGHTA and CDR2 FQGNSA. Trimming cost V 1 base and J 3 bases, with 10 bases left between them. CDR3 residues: CASSLEEGNYEQYF. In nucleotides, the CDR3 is TGTGCCAGCAGCTTAGAGGAGGGAAACTACGAGCAGTACTTC.

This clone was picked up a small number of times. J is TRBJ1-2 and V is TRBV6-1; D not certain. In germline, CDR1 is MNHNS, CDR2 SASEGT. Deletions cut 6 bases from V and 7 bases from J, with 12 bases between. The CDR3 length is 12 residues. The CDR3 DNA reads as TGTGCCAGCAGGACGGGGTTAAGTGGCTACACCTTC. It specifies CASRTGLSGYTF.

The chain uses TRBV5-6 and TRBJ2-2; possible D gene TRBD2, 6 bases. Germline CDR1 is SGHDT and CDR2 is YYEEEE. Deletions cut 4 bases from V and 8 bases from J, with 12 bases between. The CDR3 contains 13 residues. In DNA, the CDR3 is TGTGCCAGCAGCCACGGGAGTTCGGGGGAGCTGTTTTTT. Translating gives CASSHGSSGELFF.

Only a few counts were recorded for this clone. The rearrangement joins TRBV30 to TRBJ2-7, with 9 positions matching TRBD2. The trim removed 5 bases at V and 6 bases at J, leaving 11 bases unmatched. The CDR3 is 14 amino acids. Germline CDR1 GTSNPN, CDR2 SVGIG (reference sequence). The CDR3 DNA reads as TGTGCCTGGCTTACTAGCGGGCCACTAGGCGAGCAGTACTTC. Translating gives CAWLTSGPLGEQYF.

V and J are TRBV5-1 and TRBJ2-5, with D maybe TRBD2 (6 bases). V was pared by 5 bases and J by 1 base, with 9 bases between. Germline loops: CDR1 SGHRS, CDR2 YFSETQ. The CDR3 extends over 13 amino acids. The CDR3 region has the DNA TGCGCCAGCAGGGGTAGCGGCCAAGAGACCCAGTACTTC. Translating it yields CASRGSGQETQYF.

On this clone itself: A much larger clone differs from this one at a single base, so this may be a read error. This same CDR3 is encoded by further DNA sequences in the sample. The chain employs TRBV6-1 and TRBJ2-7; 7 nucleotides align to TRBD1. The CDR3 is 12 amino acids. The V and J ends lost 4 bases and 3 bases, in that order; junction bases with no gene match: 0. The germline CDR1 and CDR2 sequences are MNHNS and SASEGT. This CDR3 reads CASSGTGYEQYF. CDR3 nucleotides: TGTGCCAGCAGTGGGACAGGCTACGAGCAGTACTTC.

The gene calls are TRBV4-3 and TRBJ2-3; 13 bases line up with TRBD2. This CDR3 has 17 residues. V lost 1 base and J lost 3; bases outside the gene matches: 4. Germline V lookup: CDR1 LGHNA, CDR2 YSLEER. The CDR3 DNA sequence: TGCGCCAGCAGCCAAGCCTGGACTAGCGGGGGAACAGATACGCAGTATTTT. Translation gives CASSQAWTSGGTDTQYF.

CDR3 DNA: TGTGCCAGTAGTATCGGTCCAGGGGGCGCCTACGAGCAGTACTTC. It encodes CASSIGPGGAYEQYF. The chain combines TRBV19 with TRBJ2-7, with 8 bases that match TRBD1. After removal of 3 bases from V and 2 bases from J, the junction contained 6 bases not matched to a gene. The CDR3 has 15 residues. Per the germline V gene, CDR1 is LNHDA and CDR2 is SQIVND (reference sequence).

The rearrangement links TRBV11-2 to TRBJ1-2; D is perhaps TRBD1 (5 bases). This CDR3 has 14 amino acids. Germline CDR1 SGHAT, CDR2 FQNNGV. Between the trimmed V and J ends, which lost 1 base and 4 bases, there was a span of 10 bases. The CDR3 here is CASSLAGRGYGYTF. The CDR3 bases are TGTGCCAGCAGCTTAGCCGGAAGGGGCTATGGCTACACCTTC.

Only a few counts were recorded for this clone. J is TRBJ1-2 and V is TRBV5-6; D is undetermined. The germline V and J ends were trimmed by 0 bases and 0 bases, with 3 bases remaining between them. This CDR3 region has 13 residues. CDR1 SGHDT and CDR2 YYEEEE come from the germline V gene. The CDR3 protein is CASSLAPNYGYTF. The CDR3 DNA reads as TGTGCCAGCAGCTTGGCCCCTAACTATGGCTACACCTTC.

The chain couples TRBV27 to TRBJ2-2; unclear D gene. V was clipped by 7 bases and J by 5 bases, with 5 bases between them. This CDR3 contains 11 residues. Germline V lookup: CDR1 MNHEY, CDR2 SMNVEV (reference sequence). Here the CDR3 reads CASTGTGELFF. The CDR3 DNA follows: TGTGCCAGCACTGGGACCGGGGAGCTGTTTTTT.

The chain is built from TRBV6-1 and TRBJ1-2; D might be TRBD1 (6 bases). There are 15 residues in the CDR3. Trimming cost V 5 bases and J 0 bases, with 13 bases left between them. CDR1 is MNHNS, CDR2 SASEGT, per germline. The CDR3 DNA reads TGTGCCAGCAGTTGGGGGGGCAGCTCTAACTATGGCTACACCTTC. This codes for CASSWGGSSNYGYTF.

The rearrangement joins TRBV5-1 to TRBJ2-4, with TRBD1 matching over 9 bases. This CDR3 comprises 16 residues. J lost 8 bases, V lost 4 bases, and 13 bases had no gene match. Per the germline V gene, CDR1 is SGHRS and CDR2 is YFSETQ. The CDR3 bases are TGCGCCAGCAGCGGAATACCGGGACAGGGATCCCACATTCAGTACTTC. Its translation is CASSGIPGQGSHIQYF.

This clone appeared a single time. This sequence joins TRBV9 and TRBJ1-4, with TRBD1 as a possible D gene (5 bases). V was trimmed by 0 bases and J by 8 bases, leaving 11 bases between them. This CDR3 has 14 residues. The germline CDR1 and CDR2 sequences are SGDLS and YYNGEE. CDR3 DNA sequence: TGTGCCAGCAGCGTAGGGGGGATTGAGGAAAAACTGTTTTTT. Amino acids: CASSVGGIEEKLFF.

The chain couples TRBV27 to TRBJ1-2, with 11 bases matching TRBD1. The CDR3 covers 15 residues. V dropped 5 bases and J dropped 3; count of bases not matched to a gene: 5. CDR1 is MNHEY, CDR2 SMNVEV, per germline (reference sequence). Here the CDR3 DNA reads TGTGCCAGCAGTACTCGGGACAGGGGGGACTATGGCTACACCTTC. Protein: CASSTRDRGDYGYTF.

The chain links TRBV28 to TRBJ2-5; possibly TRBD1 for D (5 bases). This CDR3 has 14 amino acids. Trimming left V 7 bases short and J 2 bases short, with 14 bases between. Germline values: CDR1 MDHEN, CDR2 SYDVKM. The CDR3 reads CASIEGVLQETQYF. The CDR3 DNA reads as TGTGCCAGCATAGAAGGGGTCCTACAAGAGACCCAGTACTTC.

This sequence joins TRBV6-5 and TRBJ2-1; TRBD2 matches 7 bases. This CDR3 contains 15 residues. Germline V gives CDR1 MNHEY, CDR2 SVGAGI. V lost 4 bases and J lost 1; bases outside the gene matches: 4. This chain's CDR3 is CASSSRERSYNEQFF. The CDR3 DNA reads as TGTGCCAGCAGTTCGCGGGAGAGGTCCTACAATGAGCAGTTCTTC.

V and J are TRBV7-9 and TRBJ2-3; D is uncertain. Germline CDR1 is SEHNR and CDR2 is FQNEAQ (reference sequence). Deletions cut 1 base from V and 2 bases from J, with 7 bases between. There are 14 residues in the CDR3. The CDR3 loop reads CASSLDFLTDTQYF. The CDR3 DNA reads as TGTGCCAGCAGCTTAGACTTCCTCACAGATACGCAGTATTTT. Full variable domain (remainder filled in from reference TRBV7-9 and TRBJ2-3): DTGVSQNPRHKITKRGQNVTFRCDPISEHNRLYWYRQTLGQGPEFLTYFQNEAQLEKSRLLSDRFSAERPKGSFSTLEIQRTEQGDSAMYLCASSLDFLTDTQYFGPGTRLTVL.

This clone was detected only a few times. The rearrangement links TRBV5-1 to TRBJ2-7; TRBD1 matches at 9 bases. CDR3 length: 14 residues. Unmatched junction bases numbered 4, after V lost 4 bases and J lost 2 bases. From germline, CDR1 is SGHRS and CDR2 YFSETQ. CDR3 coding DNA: TGCGCCAGCAGCGGACAGGGGTTACCCTACGAGCAGTACTTC. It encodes CASSGQGLPYEQYF.

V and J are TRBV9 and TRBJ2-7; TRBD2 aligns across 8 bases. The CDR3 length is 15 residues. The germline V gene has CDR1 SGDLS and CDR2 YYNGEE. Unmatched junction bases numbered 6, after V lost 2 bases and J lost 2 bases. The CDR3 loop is CASSVASGHTYEQYF. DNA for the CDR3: TGTGCCAGCAGCGTCGCTAGCGGGCATACCTACGAGCAGTACTTC.

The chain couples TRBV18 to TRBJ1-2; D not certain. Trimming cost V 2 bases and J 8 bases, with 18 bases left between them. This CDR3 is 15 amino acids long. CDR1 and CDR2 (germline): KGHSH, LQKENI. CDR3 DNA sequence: TGTGCCAGCTCACCATCAGGATCCCCGAGAGGAGGCTACACCTTC. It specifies CASSPSGSPRGGYTF.

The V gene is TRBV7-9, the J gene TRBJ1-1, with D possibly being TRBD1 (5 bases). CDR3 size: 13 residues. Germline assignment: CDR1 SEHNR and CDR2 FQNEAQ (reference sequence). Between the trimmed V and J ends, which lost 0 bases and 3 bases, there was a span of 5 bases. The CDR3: CASSLAGDTEAFF. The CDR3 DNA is TGTGCCAGCAGCTTAGCAGGGGACACTGAAGCTTTCTTT.